The 10 T cell receptor beta chains below all came from one sample that was sequenced in a study of blood T cell repertoires in COVID-19. Libraries were prepared by immunoSEQ multiplex PCR; TCRdb keeps only in-frame clonotypes and omits some of them. The data show 110,000 to 150,000 clones, with under 90% seen just once and under 10% held by the top ten. The sequenced sample consisted of peripheral blood. These receptors were collected from a woman aged 80 or over in a cohort sampled during active or convalescent COVID-19.

This rearrangement joins TRBV28 to TRBJ2-2; D is possibly TRBD1 (5 bases). The length of the CDR3 is 15 residues. Germline V gives CDR1 MDHEN, CDR2 SYDVKM. Deletions cut 6 bases from V and 7 bases from J, with 18 bases between. The CDR3 reads CASRLTRVPSGELFF. In DNA, the CDR3 is TGTGCCAGCAGATTAACCAGGGTCCCCAGCGGGGAGCTGTTTTTT.

V usage is TRBV9 and J usage is TRBJ1-6; 8 bases are a match to TRBD1. Per the germline V gene, CDR1 is SGDLS and CDR2 is YYNGEE. The CDR3 runs to 19 residues. After removal of 3 bases from V and 4 bases from J, the junction contained 15 bases not matched to a gene. The CDR3 DNA reads TGTGCCAGCAGCGCCGGCGGCAGGGGGCCGGGTGCGTATAATTCACCCCTCCACTTT. This translates into CASSAGGRGPGAYNSPLHF.

The rearrangement joins TRBV7-8 to TRBJ2-3; no reliable D call. The V gene's germline CDR1 is SGHVS and CDR2 FQNEAQ. This CDR3 has 14 amino acids. V was shortened by 3 bases and J by 0 bases, with 7 bases between the two germline ends. DNA for the CDR3: TGTGCCAGCAGCTTGAGTTATAGCACAGATACGCAGTATTTT. It translates to CASSLSYSTDTQYF.

This sequence joins TRBV11-2 and TRBJ2-3; 7 positions match TRBD1. Germline V lookup: CDR1 SGHAT, CDR2 FQNNGV. Trimming cost V 4 bases and J 5 bases; bases outside gene matches: 6. CDR3 length: 14 residues. CDR3 in amino acids: CASSYRGPRDTQYF. CDR3 bases: TGTGCCAGCAGCTACAGGGGCCCGAGAGATACGCAGTATTTT. Together with reference TRBV11-2 and TRBJ2-3, the CDR3 gives the full variable domain: EAGVAQSPRYKIIEKRQSVAFWCNPISGHATLYWYQQILGQGPKLLIQFQNNGVVDDSQLPKDRFSAERLKGVDSTLKIQPAKLEDSAVYLCASSYRGPRDTQYFGPGTRLTVL.

This clone was picked up a small number of times. V is TRBV5-1 and J is TRBJ1-1; 8 nucleotides match TRBD1. Germline values: CDR1 SGHRS, CDR2 YFSETQ. V lost 3 bases and J lost 6; bases outside the gene matches: 13. CDR3 length equals 16 residues. DNA of the CDR3: TGCGCCAGCAGCTCGGGGACGGGACCAGGGGGCTCTGAAGCTTTCTTT. This encodes CASSSGTGPGGSEAFF.

The chain joins TRBV18 to TRBJ2-1; 9 bases line up with TRBD1. Germline V gives CDR1 KGHSH, CDR2 LQKENI. The V segment lost 3 bases and the J segment 16 bases; nucleotides outside the gene matches: 16. CDR3 length: 15 residues. The CDR3 reads CASSPQHRGQGREFF. Written as DNA, the CDR3 is TGTGCCAGCTCACCTCAACACAGGGGACAGGGCCGAGAATTCTTC.

The V call is TRBV3-1 (or the pseudogene TRBV3-2), the J call TRBJ1-1, with 7 bases lining up with TRBD1. The germline gives CDR1 LGHDT, CDR2 YNNKEL (reference sequence). This CDR3 spans 11 amino acids. V trimming: 4 bases; J trimming: 7 bases; junction bases outside the gene matches: 0. CDR3 DNA sequence: TGTGCCAGCAGCCGACAGGGTGAAGCTTTCTTT. This codes for CASSRQGEAFF.

CDR3 loop: CAWGQDRGQPQHF. CDR3 sequence (DNA): TGTGCCTGGGGACAGGACAGGGGGCAGCCCCAGCATTTT. The rearrangement joins TRBV30 to TRBJ1-5; 10 nucleotides align to TRBD1. Germline values: CDR1 GTSNPN, CDR2 SVGIG (reference sequence). V was clipped by 5 bases and J by 7 bases; unmatched bases: 5. This CDR3 spans 13 amino acids.

The rearrangement joins TRBV5-1 to TRBJ1-1; 7 bases are shared with TRBD1. V trimming: 4 bases; J trimming: 11 bases; junction bases outside the gene matches: 20. The CDR3 sequence is 16 residues long. CDR1 and CDR2 (germline): SGHRS, YFSETQ. CDR3: CASSPSLRQGFAMAFF. The CDR3 region has the DNA TGCGCCAGCAGCCCCTCCCTCCGACAGGGTTTTGCGATGGCTTTCTTT.

J is TRBJ1-6 and V is TRBV7-9, with 12 bases identical to TRBD1. CDR1 and CDR2 from the germline V gene are SEHNR and FQNEAQ (reference sequence). V gave up 0 bases and J gave up 6 bases; unmatched junction bases: 6. The CDR3 runs 18 residues. The CDR3 loop reads CASSLAGSGQGANSPLHF. CDR3 sequence (DNA): TGTGCCAGCAGCTTAGCAGGCTCGGGACAGGGGGCTAATTCACCCCTCCACTTT.